This entry lists 28 T cell receptor beta chains sequenced from one sample in a study of long-term antiretroviral therapy in people with HIV (dated by TCRdb to the early 2020s). The immunoSEQ hsTCRB v3.0 assay was used at survey level resolution to sequence the TRB variable region. The immuneACCESS repertoire file appears here via TCRdb, limited to in-frame rearrangements. These files lack a portion of the clones; in checked studies, under half of the deficit traces to unresolved V genes, and the cause of the others is not known. Present in this sample are about 16,000 clones, almost 90% of which were seen just once. Roughly 14% of the sample is taken by the ten largest. The specimen was unsorted PBMCs, collected approximately 2.3 years before starting antiretroviral therapy. Receptors originate from a woman in her 30s with HIV.

This clone is categorized as medium-sized (0.01 to 0.1%). This specimen includes other DNA sequences encoding the same CDR3. The chain links TRBV4-1 to TRBJ1-2; TRBD1 aligns across 7 bases. With V trimmed by 0 bases and J by 8 bases, 6 bases remained unmatched. Germline loops: CDR1 MGHRA, CDR2 YSYEKL. The CDR3 sequence is 14 residues long. CDR3 coding DNA: TGCGCCAGCAGCCAAGATGGAGGGGGCAACGGCTACACCTTC. This sequence encodes CASSQDGGGNGYTF.

The rearrangement joins TRBV6-1 to TRBJ2-5; D possibly corresponds to TRBD1 (6 bases). The CDR3 has 13 amino acids. The V gene lost 10 bases and the J gene lost 5 bases, with 17 bases spanning the gap. Germline CDR1 reads MNHNS; CDR2 reads SASEGT. The CDR3 DNA reads TGTGCCACCCTGCCATGGGGGCGGGAGACCCAGTACTTC. This translates into CATLPWGRETQYF.

V and J are TRBV7-6 and TRBJ2-3; D may be TRBD1 (5 bases). The CDR3 totals 15 residues. Deletions cut 0 bases from V and 2 bases from J, with 9 bases between. Germline V lookup: CDR1 SGHVS, CDR2 FNYEAQ. The CDR3 DNA is TGTGCCAGCAGCTTAGCGTTGGGGCACACAGATACGCAGTATTTT. Translated: CASSLALGHTDTQYF.

This chain connects TRBV7-2 to TRBJ1-1; 8 bases are a match to TRBD1. Looked up from germline, CDR1 is SGHTA and CDR2 is FQGNSA. Losses at the gene ends were 5 bases for V and 6 bases for J; bases not matched to a gene: 2. The length of the CDR3 is 12 residues. CDR3 in DNA: TGTGCCAGCAGCCGACAGGGGCCTGAAGCTTTCTTT. It encodes CASSRQGPEAFF. The full variable domain, its missing parts supplied by reference TRBV7-2 and TRBJ1-1, is GAGVSQSPSNKVTEKGKDVELRCDPISGHTALYWYRQSLGQGLEFLIYFQGNSAPDKSGLPSDRFSAERTGGSVSTLTIQRTQQEDSAVYLCASSRQGPEAFFGQGTRLTVV.

The rearrangement joins TRBV28 to TRBJ1-1; the match to TRBD1 covers 8 bases. CDR1 MDHEN and CDR2 SYDVKM come from the germline V gene. V lost 5 bases and J lost 12; bases outside the gene matches: 8. This CDR3 is 12 amino acids long. Here the CDR3 DNA reads TGTGCCAGCAGTCGGTCACAGGGGGAATCTTTCTTT. The encoded protein is CASSRSQGESFF.

This clone is large. The genes are TRBV6-4 and TRBJ2-7; 8 bases are shared with TRBD1. CDR3 length equals 16 residues. The J segment lost 0 bases and the V segment lost 6 bases, leaving 10 bases of the junction unmatched. CDR1 MRHNA and CDR2 SNTAGT come from the germline V gene. CDR3 protein: CASRSLGTGSSYEQYF. DNA of the CDR3: TGTGCCAGCAGGTCCCTGGGGACAGGCAGCTCCTACGAGCAGTACTTC.

This clone appeared once. The rearrangement joins TRBV6-5 to TRBJ2-7; perhaps D is TRBD1 or TRBD2 (7 bases each). Trimming removed 6 bases from V and 0 bases from J, with 9 bases in between. There are 13 residues in the CDR3. CDR1 and CDR2 from the germline V gene are MNHEY and SVGAGI. CDR3 sequence (DNA): TGTGCCAGCAGCAGGGGGGGCTCCTACGAGCAGTACTTC. Translation: CASSRGGSYEQYF.

This clone came up once. CDR3 coding DNA: TGCGCCAGCAGCCAAGGCCCAGGCACCGGGGAGCTGTTTTTT. Protein product: CASSQGPGTGELFF. This chain joins TRBV4-3 and TRBJ2-2; D call uncertain. The CDR3 has 14 residues. Trimming stripped 1 base from V and 4 bases from J, with 7 bases between. Germline CDR1 is LGHNA and CDR2 is YSLEER.

This rearrangement joins TRBV6-6 to TRBJ1-2, with D perhaps matching TRBD1 (5 bases). V lost 6 bases, J lost 3 bases, and 17 bases lay in between. Germline V gene data show CDR1 as MNHNY and CDR2 as SVGAGI (reference sequence). This CDR3 has 15 amino acids. The CDR3 is CASSHPGTGDYGYTF. The CDR3 DNA follows: TGTGCCAGCAGCCACCCCGGGACTGGGGACTATGGCTACACCTTC.

J is TRBJ2-5 and V is TRBV7-2; the match to TRBD2 covers 13 bases. J lost 5 bases, V lost 5 bases, and 14 bases had no gene match. The CDR3 extends over 18 amino acids. CDR1 SGHTA and CDR2 FQGNSA come from the germline V gene. The DNA of the CDR3 is TGTGCCAGCAGCGGATCACCGGGACTAGCGGGGCGGGGGGAGACCCAGTACTTC. It yields the protein CASSGSPGLAGRGETQYF.

The chain carries TRBV4-1 and TRBJ2-7, with D perhaps being TRBD1 or TRBD2 (5 bases each). The germline gives CDR1 MGHRA, CDR2 YSYEKL. This CDR3 region has 19 residues. V lost 0 bases and J lost 0, with 21 bases in between. The CDR3 nucleotides are TGCGCCAGCAGCCAAGATGGTCTGGGGGATGCTTTGAGCTCCTACGAGCAGTACTTC. This sequence encodes CASSQDGLGDALSSYEQYF.

The genes are TRBV19 and TRBJ1-5, with D hard to call. The CDR3 is 14 amino acids. V was trimmed by 9 bases and J by 7 bases, leaving 19 bases between them. Germline assignment: CDR1 LNHDA and CDR2 SQIVND (reference sequence). The CDR3 is CASMLQVPGQPQHF. The CDR3, as DNA: TGTGCCAGCATGCTCCAGGTGCCCGGGCAGCCCCAGCATTTT.

This clone appeared a single time. V and J are TRBV2 and TRBJ2-7, with 9 nucleotides matching TRBD1. This CDR3 is 14 amino acids long. With V trimmed by 6 bases and J by 1 base, 4 bases remained unmatched. The germline gives CDR1 SNHLY, CDR2 FYNNEI. The CDR3, as DNA: TGTGCCAGCAGCCCGGGACAGGGATCCTACGAGCAGTACTTC. It translates to CASSPGQGSYEQYF.

A single count supports this clone. J is TRBJ1-1 and V is TRBV6-5; D is ambiguous. Germline V CDR1 and CDR2: MNHEY, SVGAGI. This CDR3 has 14 amino acids. V was trimmed by 6 bases and J by 0 bases, leaving 11 bases between them. As DNA, the CDR3 is TGTGCCAGCAGCTACATTAGTATGAACACTGAAGCTTTCTTT. Protein: CASSYISMNTEAFF.

The CDR3 protein is CASSLAPRQGREKLFF. CDR3 nucleotides: TGTGCCAGCAGCTTGGCTCCGAGACAGGGACGCGAAAAACTGTTTTTT. V gene TRBV5-6 combines with J gene TRBJ1-4, with 7 nucleotides matching TRBD1. V lost 0 bases, J lost 8 bases, and 10 bases stayed unmatched. This CDR3 is built from 16 residues. From germline, CDR1 is SGHDT and CDR2 YYEEEE.

The rearrangement joins TRBV14 to TRBJ1-2; 8 nucleotides line up with TRBD1. CDR1 and CDR2 (germline): SGHDN, FVKESK. The CDR3 length is 16 residues. V trimming: 1 base; J trimming: 6 bases; junction bases outside the gene matches: 10. In DNA form, the CDR3 reads TGTGCCAGCAGCCAAGGCCGACAGGGGATCCTGCATGGCTACACCTTC. Amino acids: CASSQGRQGILHGYTF.

The V and J genes are TRBV11-2 and TRBJ2-7, with 7 bases identical to TRBD2. The CDR3 totals 14 residues. The ends lost 1 base at V and 4 bases at J; junction bases unmatched: 4. Germline V gives CDR1 SGHAT, CDR2 FQNNGV. The CDR3 DNA reads as TGTGCCAGCAGCTTAGTACCCGGGGGGTACGAGCAGTACTTC. The encoded protein is CASSLVPGGYEQYF.

This chain uses TRBV6-6 with TRBJ1-1; 7 bases agree with TRBD1. This CDR3 is built from 15 residues. CDR1 and CDR2 from the germline V gene are MNHNY and SVGAGI (reference sequence). The trim removed 3 bases at V and 1 base at J, leaving 5 bases unmatched. The CDR3 here is CASSYGTAQNTEAFF. The CDR3 bases are TGTGCCAGCAGTTATGGGACAGCTCAGAACACTGAAGCTTTCTTT.

The chain recombines TRBV29-1 with TRBJ2-1; D might be TRBD1 (5 bases). Germline V CDR1 and CDR2: SQVTM, ANQGSEA. The CDR3 is 17 amino acids. Trimming removed 6 bases at V and 0 bases at J, with 21 bases between. CDR3 nucleotide sequence: TGCAGCGTCCGCCTGCAGGGCCTGCAAAGCTCCTACAATGAGCAGTTCTTC. This encodes CSVRLQGLQSSYNEQFF.

This clone was picked up one time. The J gene is TRBJ1-2, the V gene TRBV7-8, with 9 bases matching TRBD1. CDR3 length: 14 residues. With V trimmed by 5 bases and J by 3 bases, 4 bases remained unmatched. Germline V gene lookup returns CDR1 SGHVS and CDR2 FQNEAQ. CDR3 in amino acids: CASSQRDRDYGYTF. Here the CDR3 DNA reads TGTGCCAGCAGCCAGCGGGACAGGGACTATGGCTACACCTTC.

This chain connects TRBV4-2 to TRBJ2-1; 8 nucleotides line up with TRBD2. V was pared by 0 bases and J by 7 bases, with 14 bases of the junction left unmatched. Germline CDR1 reads LGHNA; CDR2 reads YNFKEQ. CDR3 length: 18 residues. CDR3: CASSQEALPAGDGNEQFF. The DNA for the CDR3 is TGTGCCAGCAGCCAAGAAGCCCTCCCAGCGGGGGATGGTAATGAGCAGTTCTTC.

The chain uses TRBV27 and TRBJ1-5; D is perhaps TRBD1 (5 bases). CDR1 and CDR2 (germline): MNHEY, SMNVEV (reference sequence). This CDR3 is 16 amino acids long. V was trimmed by 4 bases and J by 0 bases, leaving 13 bases between them. The CDR3 spells CASSSGEIYSNQPQHF. The CDR3 nucleotides are TGTGCCAGCAGTTCGGGGGAGATTTATAGCAATCAGCCCCAGCATTTT.

The chain carries TRBV7-2 and TRBJ2-5, with 7 bases lining up with TRBD2. Trimming took 3 bases from V and 2 from J; bases not matched to a gene: 3. Germline CDR1 SGHTA, CDR2 FQGNSA. This CDR3 region has 14 residues. Here the CDR3 DNA reads TGTGCCAGCAGCTTTTCCGGGGGGCAAGAGACCCAGTACTTC. Amino acids: CASSFSGGQETQYF. Filled out from reference TRBV7-2 and TRBJ2-5, the complete variable domain reads GAGVSQSPSNKVTEKGKDVELRCDPISGHTALYWYRQSLGQGLEFLIYFQGNSAPDKSGLPSDRFSAERTGGSVSTLTIQRTQQEDSAVYLCASSFSGGQETQYFGPGTRLLVL.

The chain joins TRBV27 to TRBJ1-1; 10 bases map to TRBD1. The CDR3 sequence is 15 residues long. Trimming cost V 0 bases and J 9 bases; bases outside gene matches: 7. Germline V gene data show CDR1 as MNHEY and CDR2 as SMNVEV (reference sequence). CDR3 residues: CASSLSTGGASKAFF. The CDR3 DNA reads TGTGCCAGCAGTTTATCGACAGGGGGCGCGTCGAAAGCTTTCTTT.

The chain combines TRBV23-1 with TRBJ2-1; a possible D gene is TRBD1 (6 bases). TRBV23-1 is classed as an ORF, of uncertain function. This CDR3 region has 17 residues. V dropped 3 bases and J dropped 4 bases, with 19 bases sitting between them. CDR3 protein: CASSHQLPGQSYNEQFF. CDR3 DNA sequence: TGCGCCAGCAGTCACCAACTCCCGGGACAATCATACAATGAGCAGTTCTTC.

The V and J genes are TRBV4-3 and TRBJ1-2; possible D gene TRBD1, 5 bases. Germline loops: CDR1 LGHNA, CDR2 YSLEER. The V end lost 0 bases, the J end lost 4 bases, and 18 bases lay between the germline ends. The CDR3 loop spans 17 amino acids. The CDR3 region is CASSQDPRTSIPYGYTF. The CDR3 DNA reads TGCGCCAGCAGCCAAGATCCTAGGACATCAATTCCCTATGGCTACACCTTC.

The chain couples TRBV27 to TRBJ1-2; 9 bases map to TRBD1. The germline gives CDR1 MNHEY, CDR2 SMNVEV (reference sequence). Germline trimming cut 1 base from V and 4 bases from J; bases unmatched to any gene: 10. This CDR3 has 17 amino acids. The CDR3 DNA is TGTGCCAGCAGTTTATTTCCTACAGGGGGCAGGAGCTATGGCTACACCTTC. Residues: CASSLFPTGGRSYGYTF.

The genes are TRBV4-3 and TRBJ2-3; D remains unclear. V shed 5 bases and J shed 6 bases, with 18 bases lying between them. The length of the CDR3 is 15 residues. Germline V lookup: CDR1 LGHNA, CDR2 YSLEER. The CDR3 nucleotides are TGCGCCAGCAGCTTAGGGCAGAGACACGGGGATACGCAGTATTTT. This sequence encodes CASSLGQRHGDTQYF.